The source of this T cell receptor beta chain is a study of beta chain features in type 1 diabetes. Study-level points and caveats: Cells with high TCR expression could be over-represented by cDNA sequencing. When VDJ junctions were examined, type 1 diabetes patients showed fewer insertions and more deletions. For Type 1 diabetes patients, all four CD4+ subsets carried TCRB CDR3s that were moderately but significantly shorter.

V lost 6 bases, J lost 0 bases, and 15 bases lay in between. CDR1 and CDR2 (germline): LGHNA, YSLEER. The CDR3 is made up of 15 amino acids. TCRB transcripts that were expressed got sequenced, as all of the isolated RNA had been reverse transcribed. TCRdb's table, derived via immunoSEQ multiplex PCR, lists solely in-frame clones and lacks some. The sample lists 130,000 to 150,000 clones; about 9.4% were seen once. This clone has only a few counts. Antigen unknown. The gene calls are TRBV4-3 and TRBJ2-7; D is possibly TRBD2 (5 bases). The sample was naive CD4+ T cells from blood. This TCR came from a man between 18 and 29 years old in good health. The DNA for the CDR3 is TGCGCCAGCAGAGAGATCGGGGTTAACTCCTACGAGCAGTACTTC. Residues: CASREIGVNSYEQYF.